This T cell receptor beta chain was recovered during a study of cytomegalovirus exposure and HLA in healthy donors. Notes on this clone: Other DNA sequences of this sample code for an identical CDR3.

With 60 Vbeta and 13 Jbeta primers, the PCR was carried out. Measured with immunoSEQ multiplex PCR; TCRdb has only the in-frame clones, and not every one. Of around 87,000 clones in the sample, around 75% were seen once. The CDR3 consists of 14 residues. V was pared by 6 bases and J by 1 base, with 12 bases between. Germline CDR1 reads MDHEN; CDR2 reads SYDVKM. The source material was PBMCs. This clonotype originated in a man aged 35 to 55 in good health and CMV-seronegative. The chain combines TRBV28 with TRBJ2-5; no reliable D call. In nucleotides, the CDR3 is TGTGCCAGCAGCCGAACTAAAGGCCAAGAGACCCAGTACTTC. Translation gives CASSRTKGQETQYF.